There are a few counts of the clone carrying this TCR beta chain. No antigen is known for it. V was pared by 6 bases and J by 0 bases, with 11 bases between. This CDR3 has 15 residues. Germline CDR1 SNHLY, CDR2 FYNNEI. The sample comes from a study of T-cell reconstitution after alpha-beta-depleted transplantation in children. The study, taken as a whole, reports: Newly produced T cells mostly accounted for T-cell counts and diversity one year post-transplant. Some patients owed their high day-60 TCRbeta diversity to surviving recipient T cells and thymic progenitors.

Molecular barcoding with unique molecular identifiers was used for the TCRbeta library. In TCRdb, the PCR reads were re-called with MiXCR into one record per CDR3 protein. The sample lists 530,000 or so distinct CDR3 sequences, about a quarter occurring once. V gene TRBV2 combines with J gene TRBJ2-2; tentatively, D is TRBD1 (6 bases). The sequence was collected from a boy less than two years old with Wiskott-Aldrich syndrome, due to receive a stem cell transplant. The sequenced sample was PBMCs, obtained before TCRalphabeta/CD19-depleted stem cell transplant. CDR3 coding DNA: TGTGCCAGCAGAGACAGGACCGCGAACACCGGGGAGCTGTTTTTT. Translation gives CASRDRTANTGELFF.